Each of the 2 T cell receptor beta chains below was sequenced from the same sample in a study of beta chain features in type 1 diabetes. Reverse transcription of all isolated RNA meant that expressed TCRB transcripts were sequenced. The data were produced by immunoSEQ multiplex PCR, yet TCRdb's version contains in-frame clones alone and is incomplete. Of about 360,000 clones listed, approximately 12% are singletons. The specimen was naive CD4+ T cells from blood. These TCRs come from a man younger than 30 in good health.

This clone was detected only a few times. This chain connects TRBV7-3 to TRBJ1-1, with a weak D call TRBD1 (6 bases). CDR1 SGHTA and CDR2 FQGTGA come from the germline V gene. This CDR3 comprises 13 residues. Trimming removed 5 bases at V and 1 base at J, with 8 bases between. As DNA, the CDR3 is TGTGCCAGCAGCGCAGGGGAGAACACTGAAGCTTTCTTT. Translation: CASSAGENTEAFF.

This clone was seen a few times. The genes are TRBV10-3 and TRBJ2-1, with 8 positions matching TRBD1. The CDR3 loop spans 14 amino acids. In germline, CDR1 is ENHRY, CDR2 SYGVKD. V lost 4 bases, J lost 5 bases, and 4 bases stayed unmatched. This chain's CDR3 is CAISGTGSDNEQFF. In nucleotides, the CDR3 is TGTGCCATCAGTGGGACAGGGAGCGACAATGAGCAGTTCTTC.